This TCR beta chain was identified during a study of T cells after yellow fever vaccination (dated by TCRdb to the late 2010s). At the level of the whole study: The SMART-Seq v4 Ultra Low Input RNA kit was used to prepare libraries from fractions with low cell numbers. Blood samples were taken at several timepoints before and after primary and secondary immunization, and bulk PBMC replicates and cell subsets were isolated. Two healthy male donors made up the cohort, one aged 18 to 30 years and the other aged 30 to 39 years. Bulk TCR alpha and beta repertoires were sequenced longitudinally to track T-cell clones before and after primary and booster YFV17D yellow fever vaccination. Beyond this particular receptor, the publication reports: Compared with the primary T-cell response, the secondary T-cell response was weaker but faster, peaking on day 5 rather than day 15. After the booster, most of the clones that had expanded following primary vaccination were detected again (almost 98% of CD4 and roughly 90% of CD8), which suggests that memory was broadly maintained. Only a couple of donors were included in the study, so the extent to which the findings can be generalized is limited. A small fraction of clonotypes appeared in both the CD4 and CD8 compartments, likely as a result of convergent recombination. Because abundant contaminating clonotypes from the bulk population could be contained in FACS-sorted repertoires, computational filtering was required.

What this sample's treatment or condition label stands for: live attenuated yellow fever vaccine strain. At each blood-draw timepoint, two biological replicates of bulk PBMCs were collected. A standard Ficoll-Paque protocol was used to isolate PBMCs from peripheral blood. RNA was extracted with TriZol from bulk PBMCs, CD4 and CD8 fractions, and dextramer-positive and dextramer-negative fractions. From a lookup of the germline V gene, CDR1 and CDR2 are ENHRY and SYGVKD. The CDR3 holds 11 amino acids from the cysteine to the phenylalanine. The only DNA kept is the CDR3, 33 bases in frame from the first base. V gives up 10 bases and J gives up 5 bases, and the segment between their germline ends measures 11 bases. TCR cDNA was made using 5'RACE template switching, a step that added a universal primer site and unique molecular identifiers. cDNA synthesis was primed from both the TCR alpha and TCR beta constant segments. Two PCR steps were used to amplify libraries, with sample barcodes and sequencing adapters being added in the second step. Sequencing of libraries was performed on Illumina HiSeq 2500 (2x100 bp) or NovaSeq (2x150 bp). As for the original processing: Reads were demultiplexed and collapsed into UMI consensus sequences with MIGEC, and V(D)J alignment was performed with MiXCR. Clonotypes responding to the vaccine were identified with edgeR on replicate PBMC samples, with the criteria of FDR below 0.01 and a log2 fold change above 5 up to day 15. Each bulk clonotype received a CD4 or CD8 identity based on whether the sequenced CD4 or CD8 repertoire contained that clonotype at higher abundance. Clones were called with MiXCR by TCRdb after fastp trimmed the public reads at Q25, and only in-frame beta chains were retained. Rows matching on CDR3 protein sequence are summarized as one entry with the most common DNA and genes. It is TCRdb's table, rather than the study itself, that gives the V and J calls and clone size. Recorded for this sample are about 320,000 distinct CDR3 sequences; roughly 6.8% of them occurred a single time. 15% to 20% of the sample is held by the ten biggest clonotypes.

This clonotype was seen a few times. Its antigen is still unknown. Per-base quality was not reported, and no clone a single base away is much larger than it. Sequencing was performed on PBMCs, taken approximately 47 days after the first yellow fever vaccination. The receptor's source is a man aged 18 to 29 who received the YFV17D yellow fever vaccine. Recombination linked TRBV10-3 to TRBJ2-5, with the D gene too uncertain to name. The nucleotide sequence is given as TGTGCCACCAGCCCTCACGAGACCCAGTACTTC. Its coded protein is CATSPHETQYF.